This is a list of T cell receptor beta chains from one sample in a study of graft-versus-host responses after intestinal transplantation. Assay: immunoSEQ multiplex PCR; the TCRdb copy retains only in-frame clones and omits some. The sample lists approximately 68,000 clones; almost 90% were seen once. These receptors lack a known antigen. The source was unstimulated CD8+ T cells sorted from spleen or lymph node cells, collected before transplant. Every receptor here comes from a human donor who was the organ donor for an intestinal transplant. Both conserved end residues are part of each CDR3. D genes are given only for firm matches. Not all rows give a size; the values are once, few, many and, for expanded clones, a class.

D	size	V	J	DNA	CDR3
-	-	TRBV6-6	TRBJ1-2	TGTGCCAGCAGTTACTCGGTCGGGGTTGACACCTTC	CASSYSVGVDTF
TRBD1	-	TRBV6-1	TRBJ1-2	TGTGCCAGCAGTGTTACTGGACAGGTTTTGTCCTATGGCTACACCTTC	CASSVTGQVLSYGYTF
-	-	TRBV7-9	TRBJ2-2	TGTGCCAGCAGGGCCCAGGGTGCCGGGGAGCTGTTTTTT	CASRAQGAGELFF
-	-	TRBV7-3	TRBJ2-2	TGTGCCAGCAGCTTAAGTGAGGGGAACACCGGGGAGCTGTTTTTT	CASSLSEGNTGELFF
-	-	TRBV7-9	TRBJ1-1	TGTGCCAGCAGCTTAGGGGAGAGGGCAGCCCATGGTGAAGCTTTCTTT	CASSLGERAAHGEAFF
TRBD1	-	TRBV27	TRBJ2-4	TGTGCCAGCAGTTTAACGAGGGGGCTAGCCAAAAACATTCAGTACTTC	CASSLTRGLAKNIQYF
TRBD2	-	TRBV4-2	TRBJ2-5	TGTGCCAGCAGCCAAGGACTAGCGGGGGGACTACCCCAAGAGCCCCAGTACTTC	CASSQGLAGGLPQEPQYF
TRBD1	once	TRBV6-1	TRBJ1-5	TGTGCCAGCAGTGACTTCGGACAGGGAGGCAATCAGCCCCAGCATTTT	CASSDFGQGGNQPQHF
-	once	TRBV13	TRBJ2-2	TGTGCCAGCAGCTTAGGCCTCGGGGAGCTGTTTTTT	CASSLGLGELFF
-	once	TRBV4-2	TRBJ1-1	TGTGCCAGCAGCCTTAACACAGGGAACACTGAAGCTTTCTTT	CASSLNTGNTEAFF
TRBD1	-	TRBV7-3	TRBJ1-1	TGTGCCAGCAGCGTCTCCGGGACAGAGAACACTGAAGCTTTCTTT	CASSVSGTENTEAFF
-	-	TRBV4-2	TRBJ2-3	TGTGCCAGCAGCCAGCAAAGCACCCAAGTTAGCACAGATACGCAGTATTTT	CASSQQSTQVSTDTQYF
TRBD2	-	TRBV4-2	TRBJ2-1	TGTGCCAGCAGCCAAGACCGTGCCGGGACTAGCGGGGGCGAGCAGTTCTTC	CASSQDRAGTSGGEQFF
-	-	TRBV29-1	TRBJ1-2	TGCAGCGTTGAAGGGACAGAATCCGGCTACACCTTC	CSVEGTESGYTF
-	-	TRBV28	TRBJ1-6	TGTGCCAGCAGTTTACCCCAGGGACTGCCCGGGCACTTT	CASSLPQGLPGHF
TRBD2	-	TRBV28	TRBJ2-1	TGTGCCAGCAGTAGATTAGCGGGGAGATACAATGAGCAGTTCTTC	CASSRLAGRYNEQFF
-	-	TRBV15	TRBJ1-5	TGTGCCACCAGCAGATGGGGGGACCAGCCCCAGCATTTT	CATSRWGDQPQHF